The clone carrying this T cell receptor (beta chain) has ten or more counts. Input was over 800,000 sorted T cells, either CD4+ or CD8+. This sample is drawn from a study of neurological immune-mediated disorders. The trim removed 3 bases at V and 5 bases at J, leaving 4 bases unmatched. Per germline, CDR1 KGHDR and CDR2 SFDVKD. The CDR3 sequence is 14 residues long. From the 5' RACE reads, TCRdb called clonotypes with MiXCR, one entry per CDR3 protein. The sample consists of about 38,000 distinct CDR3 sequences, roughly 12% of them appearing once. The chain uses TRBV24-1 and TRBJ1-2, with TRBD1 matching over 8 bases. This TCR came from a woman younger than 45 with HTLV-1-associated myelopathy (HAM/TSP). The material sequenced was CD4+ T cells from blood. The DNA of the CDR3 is TGTGCCACCAGTGATAGGAACAGGGGGTATGGCTACACCTTC. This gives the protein CATSDRNRGYGYTF.